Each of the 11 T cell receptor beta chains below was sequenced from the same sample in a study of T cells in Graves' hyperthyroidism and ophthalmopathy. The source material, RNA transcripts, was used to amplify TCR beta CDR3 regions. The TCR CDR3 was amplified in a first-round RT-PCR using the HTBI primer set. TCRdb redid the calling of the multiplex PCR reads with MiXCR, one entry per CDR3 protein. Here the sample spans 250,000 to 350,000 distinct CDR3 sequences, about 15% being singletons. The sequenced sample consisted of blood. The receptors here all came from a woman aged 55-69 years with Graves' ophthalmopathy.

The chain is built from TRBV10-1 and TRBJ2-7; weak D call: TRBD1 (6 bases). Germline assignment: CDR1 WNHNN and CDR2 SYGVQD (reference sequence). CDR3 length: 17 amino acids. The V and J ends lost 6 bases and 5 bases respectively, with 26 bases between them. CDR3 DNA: TGCGCCAGCAGAATACCAGGGGTGGCCGTGAAATTTGACGAGCAGTACTTC. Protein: CASRIPGVAVKFDEQYF.

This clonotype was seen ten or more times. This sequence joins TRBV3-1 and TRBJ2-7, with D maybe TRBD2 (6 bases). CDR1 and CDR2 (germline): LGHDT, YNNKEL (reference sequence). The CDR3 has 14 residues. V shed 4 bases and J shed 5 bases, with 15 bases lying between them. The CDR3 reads CASSPTRTTDEQYF. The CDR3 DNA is TGTGCCAGCAGCCCGACCCGGACTACCGACGAGCAGTACTTC.

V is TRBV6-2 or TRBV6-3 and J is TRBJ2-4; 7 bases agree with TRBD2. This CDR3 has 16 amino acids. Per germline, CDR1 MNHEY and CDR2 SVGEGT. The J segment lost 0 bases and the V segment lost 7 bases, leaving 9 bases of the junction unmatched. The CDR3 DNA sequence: TGTGCCAGCACAGACGCTAGCGGTATAGCCAAAAACATTCAGTACTTC. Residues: CASTDASGIAKNIQYF.

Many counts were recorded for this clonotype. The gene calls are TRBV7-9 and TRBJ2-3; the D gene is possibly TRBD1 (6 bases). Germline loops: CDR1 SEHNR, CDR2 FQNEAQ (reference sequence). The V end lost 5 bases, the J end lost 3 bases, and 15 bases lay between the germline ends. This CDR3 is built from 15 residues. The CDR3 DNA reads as TGTGCCAGCAGCGAAGGTACAGGGAATACAGATACGCAGTATTTT. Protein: CASSEGTGNTDTQYF.

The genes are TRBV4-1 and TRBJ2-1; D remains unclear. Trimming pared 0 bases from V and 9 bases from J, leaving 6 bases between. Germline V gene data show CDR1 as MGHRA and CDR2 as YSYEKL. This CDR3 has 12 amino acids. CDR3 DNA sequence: TGCGCCAGCAGCCAAGAACGCACTGAGCAGTTCTTC. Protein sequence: CASSQERTEQFF.

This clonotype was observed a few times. The CDR3 sequence is CASSIEATSDEAFF. CDR3 DNA: TGTGCCAGTAGTATAGAAGCGACGAGCGATGAAGCTTTCTTT. This chain joins TRBV19 and TRBJ1-1; D is unclear. The CDR3 runs 14 residues. Per the germline V gene, CDR1 is LNHDA and CDR2 is SQIVND (reference sequence). With 0 bases removed from V and 7 bases from J, the gap between germline ends came to 12 bases.

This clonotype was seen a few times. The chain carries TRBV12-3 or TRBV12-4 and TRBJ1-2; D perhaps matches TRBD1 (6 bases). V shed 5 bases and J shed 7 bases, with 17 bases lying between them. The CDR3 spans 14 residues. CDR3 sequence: CASSLAGTQIGYTF. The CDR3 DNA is TGTGCCAGCAGTCTCGCCGGGACACAGATTGGCTACACCTTC.

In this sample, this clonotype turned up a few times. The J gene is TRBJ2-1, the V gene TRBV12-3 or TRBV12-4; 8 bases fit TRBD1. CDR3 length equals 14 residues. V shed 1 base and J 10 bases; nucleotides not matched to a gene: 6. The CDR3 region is CASSLVTGAREQFF. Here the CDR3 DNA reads TGTGCCAGCAGTTTAGTGACAGGGGCTCGGGAGCAGTTCTTC.

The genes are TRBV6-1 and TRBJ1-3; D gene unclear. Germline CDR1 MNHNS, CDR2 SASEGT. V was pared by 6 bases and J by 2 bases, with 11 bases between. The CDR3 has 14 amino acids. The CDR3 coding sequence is TGTGCCAGCAGCCAGCGGGGAGCTGGAAACACCATATATTTT. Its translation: CASSQRGAGNTIYF.

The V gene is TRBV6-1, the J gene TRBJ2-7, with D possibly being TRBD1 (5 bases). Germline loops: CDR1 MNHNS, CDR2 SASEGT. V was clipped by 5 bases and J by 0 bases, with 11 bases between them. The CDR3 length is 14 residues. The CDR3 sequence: CASSSQGNSYEQYF. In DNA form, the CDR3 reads TGTGCCAGCAGTTCCCAGGGCAACTCCTACGAGCAGTACTTC.

CDR3 loop: CASRPAAKDEQFF. For the CDR3, the DNA is TGTGCCAGCAGACCCGCGGCAAAGGATGAGCAGTTCTTC. The V and J genes are TRBV28 and TRBJ2-1; no clear D. There are 13 residues in the CDR3. Germline V gene data show CDR1 as MDHEN and CDR2 as SYDVKM. V dropped 6 bases and J dropped 8 bases, with 14 bases sitting between them.